The 23 T cell receptor beta chains listed next were all sequenced from one sample in a study of cytomegalovirus exposure and HLA in healthy donors. PCR used 60 Vbeta primers and 13 Jbeta primers. Some clones are missing from TCRdb's copy, which holds only in-frame ones; the method was immunoSEQ multiplex PCR. The data show some 85,000 clones, with 84% seen just once and around 1.9% held by the top ten. Source material: PBMCs. These receptors all come from a man younger than 30 in good health and CMV-seronegative.

The rearrangement links TRBV7-8 to TRBJ2-1; 11 bases are shared with TRBD2. J lost 3 bases, V lost 4 bases, and 5 bases had no gene match. Germline loops: CDR1 SGHVS, CDR2 FQNEAQ. The CDR3 spans 16 residues. The CDR3 region is CASSSRLAGLYNEQFF. Written as DNA, the CDR3 is TGTGCCAGCAGCTCCAGACTAGCGGGACTCTACAATGAGCAGTTCTTC.

J is TRBJ2-1 and V is TRBV2; TRBD2 matches 7 bases. The ends lost 7 bases at V and 5 bases at J; junction bases unmatched: 5. This CDR3 comprises 13 residues. Germline values: CDR1 SNHLY, CDR2 FYNNEI. CDR3 sequence: CASNGRRDNEQFF. As DNA, the CDR3 is TGTGCCAGCAACGGGAGGAGGGACAATGAGCAGTTCTTC.

The DNA for the CDR3 is TGCGCCAGCAGCGGGGGACTAGCGGGAGGTTTCGGCACCGGGGAGCTGTTTTTT. Amino acid sequence: CASSGGLAGGFGTGELFF. V gene TRBV5-1 combines with J gene TRBJ2-2; 15 positions match TRBD2. The CDR3 has 18 amino acids. The germline CDR1 and CDR2 sequences are SGHRS and YFSETQ. The V gene end was trimmed by 4 bases and the J gene end by 4 bases; junction bases not matched to a gene: 8.

This clone has more than one count but fewer than ten. The chain uses TRBV5-1 and TRBJ2-7; 11 positions agree with TRBD2. V gave up 3 bases and J gave up 4 bases; unmatched junction bases: 15. From germline, CDR1 is SGHRS and CDR2 YFSETQ. The CDR3 totals 18 residues. The CDR3: CASSSPGLAALKWYEQYF. Here the CDR3 DNA reads TGCGCCAGCAGCTCACCGGGACTAGCGGCATTAAAGTGGTACGAGCAGTACTTC.

The chain joins TRBV10-2 to TRBJ2-7; 8 bases align to TRBD2. Per germline, CDR1 WSHSY and CDR2 SAAADI. The V and J ends lost 1 base and 2 bases, in that order; junction bases with no gene match: 4. The CDR3 length is 15 residues. DNA of the CDR3: TGCGCCAGCAGTGAGTTTACTAGCGGAACCTACGAGCAGTACTTC. Protein product: CASSEFTSGTYEQYF.

This chain's CDR3 is CASSLYTGSDEKLFF. CDR3 nucleotides: TGTGCCAGCAGCTTGTACACGGGGTCGGATGAAAAACTGTTTTTT. This chain connects TRBV5-6 to TRBJ1-4; D remains unclear. Trimming took 1 base from V and 6 from J, leaving 13 bases between them. Germline CDR1 and CDR2: SGHDT and YYEEEE. The CDR3 runs 15 residues.

This chain connects TRBV30 to TRBJ2-3; TRBD2 agrees at 7 bases. Germline V CDR1 and CDR2: GTSNPN, SVGIG (reference sequence). The CDR3 sequence is 14 residues long. J gave up 2 bases and V 3 bases, and 5 bases lay outside the gene matches. In DNA, the CDR3 is TGTGCCTGGAGGGGGGGGACTACCACAGATACGCAGTATTTT. Residues: CAWRGGTTTDTQYF.

This chain connects TRBV19 to TRBJ1-5; TRBD1 matches at 9 bases. CDR1 LNHDA and CDR2 SQIVND come from the germline V gene (reference sequence). The CDR3 is 14 residues long. V lost 6 bases, J lost 4 bases, and 4 bases stayed unmatched. CDR3 sequence reads: CASSRQGVNQPQHF. The CDR3 DNA follows: TGTGCCAGTAGCAGACAGGGGGTTAATCAGCCCCAGCATTTT.

This rearrangement joins TRBV29-1 to TRBJ2-1, with 14 bases that match TRBD2. The germline V gene has CDR1 SQVTM and CDR2 ANQGSEA. The CDR3 extends over 17 amino acids. The chain's CDR3 is CRALAGTSGSAGNEQFF. CDR3 in DNA: TGCCGCGCACTCGCGGGGACTAGCGGGAGTGCAGGCAATGAGCAGTTCTTC.

V usage is TRBV5-4 and J usage is TRBJ2-1; 7 bases line up with TRBD2. The germline V gene has CDR1 SGHNT and CDR2 YYREEE (reference sequence). J lost 5 bases, V lost 0 bases, and 11 bases had no gene match. This CDR3 contains 17 residues. CDR3 amino acids: CASSLASGGVPNNEQFF. The CDR3 DNA is TGTGCCAGCAGCTTGGCCTCTGGGGGGGTCCCCAACAATGAGCAGTTCTTC.

This chain links TRBV7-9 with TRBJ1-5; 8 nucleotides align to TRBD1. V shed 4 bases and J 6 bases; nucleotides not matched to a gene: 8. Germline V gives CDR1 SEHNR, CDR2 FQNEAQ (reference sequence). The CDR3 is made up of 15 amino acids. The CDR3 here is CASSSGTDRVQPQHF. The CDR3 nucleotides read TGTGCCAGCAGCTCGGGAACGGACAGGGTTCAGCCCCAGCATTTT.

V and J are TRBV6-5 and TRBJ1-1; TRBD1 might be the D (5 bases). V was shortened by 5 bases and J by 0 bases, with 13 bases between the two germline ends. This CDR3 spans 15 amino acids. Germline V lookup: CDR1 MNHEY, CDR2 SVGAGI. CDR3 sequence reads: CASSTRGTVNTEAFF. In DNA form, the CDR3 reads TGTGCCAGCAGTACACGGGGGACGGTGAACACTGAAGCTTTCTTT.

This clone is a singleton in its sample. The chain employs TRBV7-2 and TRBJ1-2; D remains unclear. Trimming pared 1 base from V and 8 bases from J, leaving 11 bases between. The germline V gene has CDR1 SGHTA and CDR2 FQGNSA. The CDR3 covers 13 residues. The CDR3 spells CASSLVVSRGYTF. The CDR3 bases are TGTGCCAGCAGCTTAGTTGTATCTCGGGGCTACACCTTC. Full variable domain (remainder filled in from reference TRBV7-2 and TRBJ1-2): GAGVSQSPSNKVTEKGKDVELRCDPISGHTALYWYRQSLGQGLEFLIYFQGNSAPDKSGLPSDRFSAERTGGSVSTLTIQRTQQEDSAVYLCASSLVVSRGYTFGSGTRLTVV.

V and J are TRBV4-2 and TRBJ1-2; 7 positions match TRBD1. CDR3 length: 15 amino acids. The germline V gene has CDR1 LGHNA and CDR2 YNFKEQ. V lost 0 bases to trimming and J lost 3 bases; unmatched junction nucleotides: 4. The DNA of the CDR3 is TGTGCCAGCAGCCAAGAGAGCAGGGGGGACTATGGCTACACCTTC. Its protein is CASSQESRGDYGYTF.

CDR3 protein: CASTDRGGEGTDTQYF. The CDR3 nucleotides read TGTGCCAGTACCGATAGAGGAGGGGAGGGCACAGATACGCAGTATTTT. The chain joins TRBV19 to TRBJ2-3; D perhaps matches TRBD2 (6 bases). The CDR3 is made up of 16 amino acids. Germline V gives CDR1 LNHDA, CDR2 SQIVND (reference sequence). Trimming removed 7 bases from V and 1 base from J, with 18 bases in between.

The chain is built from TRBV20-1 and TRBJ1-1, with 8 bases that match TRBD1. CDR3 size: 11 residues. J lost 9 bases, V lost 4 bases, and 4 bases had no gene match. Germline V gene lookup returns CDR1 DFQATT and CDR2 SNEGSKA (reference sequence). This CDR3 reads CSATGQGQAFF. The CDR3 DNA reads as TGCAGTGCTACTGGACAGGGACAAGCTTTCTTT.

The CDR3: CASRSGRTIYF. The DNA for the CDR3 is TGTGCCAGCCGGTCGGGGAGGACCATATATTTT. This rearrangement joins TRBV27 to TRBJ1-3; D is undetermined. Per germline, CDR1 MNHEY and CDR2 SMNVEV (reference sequence). Trimming cost V 8 bases and J 10 bases, with 12 bases left between them. CDR3 length: 11 amino acids.

This clone was seen a single time. CDR3: CASSTHTGGVSGANVLTF. The CDR3 nucleotides are TGTGCCAGCAGCACCCACACAGGGGGTGTCTCTGGGGCCAACGTCCTGACTTTC. This chain uses TRBV9 with TRBJ2-6; 8 nucleotides align to TRBD1. V dropped 4 bases and J dropped 0; count of bases not matched to a gene: 9. The CDR3 runs to 18 residues. Germline V lookup: CDR1 SGDLS, CDR2 YYNGEE.

This clone was counted only a few times. This chain links TRBV5-1 with TRBJ2-7; TRBD2 agrees at 13 bases. V was pared by 1 base and J by 3 bases, with 4 bases of the junction left unmatched. The CDR3 runs 16 residues. Per the germline V gene, CDR1 is SGHRS and CDR2 is YFSETQ. This chain's CDR3 is CASSLTSGRANYEQYF. DNA for the CDR3: TGCGCCAGCAGCTTGACTAGCGGGAGGGCAAACTACGAGCAGTACTTC.

This chain uses TRBV6-4 with TRBJ2-1; 12 bases are a match to TRBD2. Germline V lookup: CDR1 MRHNA, CDR2 SNTAGT. The trim removed 2 bases at V and 9 bases at J, leaving 5 bases unmatched. The CDR3 spans 15 residues. The CDR3 coding sequence is TGTGCCAGCAGTGACAGGCTAGCGGGAGGGGCTGAGCAGTTCTTC. Translated: CASSDRLAGGAEQFF.

V is TRBV6-1 and J is TRBJ2-6; 7 bases match TRBD1. CDR3 length equals 13 residues. The germline gives CDR1 MNHNS, CDR2 SASEGT. V dropped 4 bases and J dropped 12; count of bases not matched to a gene: 6. CDR3 sequence (DNA): TGTGCCAGCAGTGCGACAGGGATCCCCGTCCTGACTTTC. Translated: CASSATGIPVLTF.

The CDR3 nucleotides read TGTGCCAGCAGTTTATGGGGGGAGGCTGGGGCCAACGTCCTGACTTTC. As protein: CASSLWGEAGANVLTF. This chain uses TRBV28 with TRBJ2-6; maybe TRBD2 (6 bases). Germline CDR1 and CDR2: MDHEN and SYDVKM. V lost 0 bases and J 2 bases, leaving 8 bases between the germline ends. The CDR3 totals 16 residues.

This rearrangement joins TRBV28 to TRBJ1-2; weak D call: TRBD1 (5 bases). Germline lookup yields CDR1 MDHEN and CDR2 SYDVKM. Trimming took 6 bases from V and 14 from J, leaving 22 bases between them. The length of the CDR3 is 13 residues. CDR3 protein: CASSPRQPRGLTF. CDR3 coding DNA: TGTGCCAGCAGCCCCAGACAGCCCCGAGGTTTGACCTTC.